The source of this T cell receptor beta chain is a study of shared clonotypes between healthy human individuals. V shed 4 bases, J shed 4 bases, and the junction held 5 bases outside the gene matches. CDR1 is SGHNT, CDR2 YYREEE, per germline (reference sequence). The CDR3 contains 15 residues. For each subset, genomic DNA was distributed in equal portions over several immunoSEQ plates. The assay was immunoSEQ multiplex PCR, and TCRdb's table has in-frame clones only and misses some. The sample gives about 1.5 million clones, around 98% of which show up once; 0.4% to 0.55% is in the top ten. Among the donors, all were Caucasian adults who lived in Nashville, Tennessee.

Sequencing used naive CD4+ T cells sorted from blood. Subset meaning: CD45RA+ positively selected. This sequence joins TRBV5-4 and TRBJ2-1, with 10 bases identical to TRBD2. The source of this sequence is a man aged 25-45 years in good health. The chain's CDR3 is CASSASGSGYNEQFF. The CDR3 region has the DNA TGTGCCAGCAGCGCTAGCGGGAGTGGGTACAATGAGCAGTTCTTC. The whole variable domain, remainder taken from reference TRBV5-4 and TRBJ2-1, is ETGVTQSPTHLIKTRGQQVTLRCSSQSGHNTVSWYQQALGQGPQFIFQYYREEENGRGNFPPRFSGLQFPNYSSELNVNALELDDSALYLCASSASGSGYNEQFFGPGTRLTVL.